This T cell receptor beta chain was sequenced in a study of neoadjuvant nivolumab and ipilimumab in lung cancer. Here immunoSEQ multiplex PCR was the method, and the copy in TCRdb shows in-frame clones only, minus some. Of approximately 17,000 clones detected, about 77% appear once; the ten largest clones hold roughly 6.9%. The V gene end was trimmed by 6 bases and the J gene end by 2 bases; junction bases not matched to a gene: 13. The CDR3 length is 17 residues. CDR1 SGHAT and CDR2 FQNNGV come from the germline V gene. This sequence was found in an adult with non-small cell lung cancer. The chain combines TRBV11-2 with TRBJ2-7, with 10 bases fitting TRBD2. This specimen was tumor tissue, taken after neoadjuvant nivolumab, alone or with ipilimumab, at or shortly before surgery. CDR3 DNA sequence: TGTGCCAGCAGTCCTGGGGCTAGCGGGAGACGGACCTACGAGCAGTACTTC. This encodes CASSPGASGRRTYEQYF.